This T cell receptor (beta chain) came from a study of shared T cell receptors in the human thymus. Clones were sequenced by immunoSEQ multiplex PCR, and TCRdb holds only the in-frame ones, with some missing. The sample gives 640,000 or so clones, 70% to 90% of which show up once; roughly 0.0087% is in the top ten. The data were also submitted as part of a second study, on human thymus T cells. That report notes: The study used thymus tissue resected during corrective heart surgery. Biased V and J segment usage appeared in thymus and peripheral blood.

The sequence came from a boy under two years old with a congenital heart defect. Sequencing was done on a sample of thymocytes.

The CDR3 nucleotides read TGCGCCAGCAGCCAAGATCCTAGCGGGGCACACGCCGGGGAGCTGTTTTTT. It is translated as CASSQDPSGAHAGELFF. This chain uses TRBV4-3 with TRBJ2-2, with 9 bases that match TRBD2. The ends lost 0 bases at V and 6 bases at J; junction bases unmatched: 8. The CDR3 runs to 17 residues. The germline CDR1 and CDR2 sequences are LGHNA and YSLEER.